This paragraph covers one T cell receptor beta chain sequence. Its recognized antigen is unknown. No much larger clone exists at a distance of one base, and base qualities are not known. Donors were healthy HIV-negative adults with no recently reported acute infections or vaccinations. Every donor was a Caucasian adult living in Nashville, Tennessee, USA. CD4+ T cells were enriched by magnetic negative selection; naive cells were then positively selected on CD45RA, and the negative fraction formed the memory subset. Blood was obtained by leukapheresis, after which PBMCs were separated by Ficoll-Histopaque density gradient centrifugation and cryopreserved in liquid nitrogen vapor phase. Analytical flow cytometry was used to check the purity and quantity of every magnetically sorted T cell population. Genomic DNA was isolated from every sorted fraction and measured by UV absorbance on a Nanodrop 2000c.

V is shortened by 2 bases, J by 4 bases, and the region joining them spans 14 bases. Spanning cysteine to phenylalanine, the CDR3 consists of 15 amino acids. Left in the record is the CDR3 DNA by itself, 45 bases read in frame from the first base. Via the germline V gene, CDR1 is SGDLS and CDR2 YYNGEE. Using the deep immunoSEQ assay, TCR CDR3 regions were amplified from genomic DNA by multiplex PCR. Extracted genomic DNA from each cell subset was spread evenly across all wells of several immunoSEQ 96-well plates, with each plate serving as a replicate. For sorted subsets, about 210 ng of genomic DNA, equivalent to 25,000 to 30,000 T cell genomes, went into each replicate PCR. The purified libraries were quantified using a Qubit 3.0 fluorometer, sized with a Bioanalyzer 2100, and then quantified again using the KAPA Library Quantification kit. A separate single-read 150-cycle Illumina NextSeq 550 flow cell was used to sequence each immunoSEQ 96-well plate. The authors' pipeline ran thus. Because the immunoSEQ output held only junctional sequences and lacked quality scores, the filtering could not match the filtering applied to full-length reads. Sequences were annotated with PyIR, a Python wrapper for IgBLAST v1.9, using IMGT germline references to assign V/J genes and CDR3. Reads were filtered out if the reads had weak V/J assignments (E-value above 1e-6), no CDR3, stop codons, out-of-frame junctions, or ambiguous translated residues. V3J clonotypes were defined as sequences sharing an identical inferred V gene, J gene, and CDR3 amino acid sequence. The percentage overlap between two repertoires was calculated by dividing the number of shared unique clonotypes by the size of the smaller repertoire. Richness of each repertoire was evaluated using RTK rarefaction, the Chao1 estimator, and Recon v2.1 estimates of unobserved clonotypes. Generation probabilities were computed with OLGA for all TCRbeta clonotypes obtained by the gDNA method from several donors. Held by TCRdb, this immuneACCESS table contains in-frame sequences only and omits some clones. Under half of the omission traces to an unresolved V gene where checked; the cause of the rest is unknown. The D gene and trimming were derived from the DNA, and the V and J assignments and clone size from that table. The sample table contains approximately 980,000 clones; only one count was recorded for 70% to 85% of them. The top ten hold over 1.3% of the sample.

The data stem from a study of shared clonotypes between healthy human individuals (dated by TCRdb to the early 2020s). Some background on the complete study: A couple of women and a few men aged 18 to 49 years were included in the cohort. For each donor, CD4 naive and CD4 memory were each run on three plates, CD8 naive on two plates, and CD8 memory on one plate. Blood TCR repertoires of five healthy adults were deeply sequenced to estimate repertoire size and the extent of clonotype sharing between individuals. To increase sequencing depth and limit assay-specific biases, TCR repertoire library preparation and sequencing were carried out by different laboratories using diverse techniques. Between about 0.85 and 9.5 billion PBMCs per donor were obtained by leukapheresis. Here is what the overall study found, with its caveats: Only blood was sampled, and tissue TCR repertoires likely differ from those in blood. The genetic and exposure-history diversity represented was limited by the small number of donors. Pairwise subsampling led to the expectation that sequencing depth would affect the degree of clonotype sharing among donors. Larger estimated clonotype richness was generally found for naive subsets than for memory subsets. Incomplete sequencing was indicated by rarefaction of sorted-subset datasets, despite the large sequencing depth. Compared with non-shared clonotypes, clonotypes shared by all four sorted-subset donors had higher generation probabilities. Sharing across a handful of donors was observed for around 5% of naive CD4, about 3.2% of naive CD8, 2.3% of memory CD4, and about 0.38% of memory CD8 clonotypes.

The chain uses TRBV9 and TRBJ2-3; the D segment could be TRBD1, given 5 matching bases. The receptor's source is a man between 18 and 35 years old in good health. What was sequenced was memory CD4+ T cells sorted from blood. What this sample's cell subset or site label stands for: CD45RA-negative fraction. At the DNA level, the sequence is TGTGCCAGCAGCGTGATTGGGGCTCCTGCAGATACGCAGTATTTT. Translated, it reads CASSVIGAPADTQYF. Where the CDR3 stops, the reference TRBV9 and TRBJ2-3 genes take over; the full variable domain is DSGVTQTPKHLITATGQRVTLRCSPRSGDLSVYWYQQSLDQGLQFLIQYYNGEERAKGNILERFSAQQFPDLHSELNLSSLELGDSALYFCASSVIGAPADTQYFGPGTRLTVL.